Each of the 18 T cell receptor beta chains below was sequenced from the same sample in a study of blood T cell repertoires in COVID-19. Sequencing used immunoSEQ multiplex PCR; TCRdb keeps in-frame clones, though not all of them. The sample has fewer than 100,000 clones, about 90% seen once. Sequencing was performed on peripheral blood. These receptors came from an elderly man in a cohort sampled during active COVID-19.

The CDR3 spells CASSANPSTGELFF. As DNA, the CDR3 is TGCGCCAGCAGCGCGAATCCTAGCACCGGGGAGCTGTTTTTT. The V call is TRBV5-1, the J call TRBJ2-2, with D uncertain. Germline-derived CDR1 and CDR2 are SGHRS and YFSETQ. V was trimmed by 4 bases and J by 4 bases, leaving 11 bases between them. The CDR3 consists of 14 residues.

This clone was seen only once. Written as DNA, the CDR3 is TGTGCCAGCAGCTTCCCCGAGGGAGACGACGAGCAGTACTTC. This sequence encodes CASSFPEGDDEQYF. The chain carries TRBV7-9 and TRBJ2-7; a weak D match, TRBD2 (5 bases). The germline gives CDR1 SEHNR, CDR2 FQNEAQ (reference sequence). The CDR3 contains 14 residues. V was clipped by 3 bases and J by 5 bases, with 14 bases between them.

In this sample, this clone turned up a few times. The rearrangement links TRBV20-1 to TRBJ2-5; the match to TRBD2 covers 8 bases. The germline CDR1 and CDR2 sequences are DFQATT and SNEGSKA (reference sequence). The ends lost 3 bases at V and 4 bases at J; junction bases unmatched: 7. The CDR3 totals 14 residues. The CDR3 region is CSASFGGASETQYF. CDR3 nucleotides: TGCAGTGCTAGTTTCGGGGGGGCGTCAGAGACCCAGTACTTC.

This sequence joins TRBV18 and TRBJ1-1; TRBD1 is a possible D gene (6 bases). Trimming took 4 bases from V and 0 from J, leaving 15 bases between them. CDR1 is KGHSH, CDR2 LQKENI, per germline. The CDR3 runs 16 residues. CDR3 bases: TGTGCCAGCTCACTTCGACAGGAGGCGCTGAACACTGAAGCTTTCTTT. It yields the protein CASSLRQEALNTEAFF. Combining the CDR3 with reference TRBV18 and TRBJ1-1 gives the whole variable domain NAGVMQNPRHLVRRRGQEARLRCSPMKGHSHVYWYRQLPEEGLKFMVYLQKENIIDESGMPKERFSAEFPKEGPSILRIQQVVRGDSAAYFCASSLRQEALNTEAFFGQGTRLTVV.

This chain links TRBV19 with TRBJ2-3; 13 bases match TRBD2. Per the germline V gene, CDR1 is LNHDA and CDR2 is SQIVND (reference sequence). The ends lost 3 bases at V and 9 bases at J; junction bases unmatched: 3. This CDR3 spans 14 amino acids. The CDR3 region has the DNA TGTGCCAGTAGTATGGGGGGACTAGCGGGGACGCAGTATTTT. Encoded protein: CASSMGGLAGTQYF.

This chain joins TRBV18 and TRBJ2-4, with D possibly TRBD1 on 6 matching bases. Per the germline V gene, CDR1 is KGHSH and CDR2 is LQKENI. The CDR3 length is 15 residues. V lost 6 bases and J lost 9, with 21 bases in between. CDR3 amino acids: CASSHGGAGASIQYF. DNA for the CDR3: TGTGCCAGCTCGCATGGGGGCGCAGGGGCTAGCATTCAGTACTTC.

The V and J genes are TRBV7-2 and TRBJ1-2; TRBD1 matches 10 bases. The CDR3 is made up of 16 amino acids. Germline values: CDR1 SGHTA, CDR2 FQGNSA. The ends lost 5 bases at V and 4 bases at J; junction bases unmatched: 10. As DNA, the CDR3 is TGTGCCAGCAGCACTGGACAGGGGGTTTCGGTCTATGGCTACACCTTC. This encodes CASSTGQGVSVYGYTF.

In this sample, this clone turned up once. V usage is TRBV28 and J usage is TRBJ1-5; D might be TRBD1 (5 bases). The CDR3 extends over 14 amino acids. V lost 8 bases, J lost 4 bases, and 15 bases lay in between. CDR1 and CDR2 (germline): MDHEN, SYDVKM. In nucleotides, the CDR3 is TGTGCCAGCCTCCTCGGGGGGAGGAATCAGCCCCAGCATTTT. Its translation: CASLLGGRNQPQHF.

V is TRBV6-2 or TRBV6-3 and J is TRBJ1-4; perhaps TRBD1 as D (5 bases). V gave up 4 bases and J gave up 8 bases, with 14 bases separating them. Germline V CDR1 and CDR2: MNHEY, SVGEGT. This CDR3 spans 14 amino acids. The CDR3 reads CASSSGTREEKLFF. DNA of the CDR3: TGTGCCAGCAGTTCGGGCACCAGGGAAGAAAAACTGTTTTTT.

This clone showed up just a few times. V usage is TRBV5-4 and J usage is TRBJ2-1; 11 bases are a match to TRBD1. V trimming: 4 bases; J trimming: 4 bases; junction bases outside the gene matches: 4. Germline V gene sequence: CDR1 SGHNT, CDR2 YYREEE (reference sequence). The CDR3 loop spans 15 amino acids. The CDR3 here is CASSGGQGGYNEQFF. CDR3 nucleotide sequence: TGTGCCAGCAGCGGGGGACAGGGGGGTTACAATGAGCAGTTCTTC.

This CDR3 reads CASSIEDRDEQYV. In nucleotides, the CDR3 is TGTGCCAGTAGTATAGAGGACAGGGACGAGCAGTACGTC. The chain employs TRBV19 and TRBJ2-7; 8 positions agree with TRBD1. The CDR3 is 13 residues long. The ends lost 0 bases at V and 5 bases at J; junction bases unmatched: 0. Germline CDR1 and CDR2: LNHDA and SQIVND (reference sequence).

The rearrangement links TRBV6-5 to TRBJ2-1, with a weak D call TRBD1 (5 bases). V dropped 0 bases and J dropped 5 bases, with 14 bases sitting between them. Germline CDR1 and CDR2: MNHEY and SVGAGI. This CDR3 comprises 16 residues. The CDR3 DNA sequence: TGTGCCAGCAGTTACTCGGGGCCAGGGTATAACAATGAGCAGTTCTTC. Translating it yields CASSYSGPGYNNEQFF.

The rearrangement joins TRBV6-2 or TRBV6-3 to TRBJ2-3; D not certain. The ends were cut back, 1 base at V and 3 bases at J, with 8 bases in the middle. The germline V gene has CDR1 MNHEY and CDR2 SVGEGT. The CDR3 extends over 14 amino acids. The CDR3 coding sequence is TGTGCCAGCAGTTACTTTCGCGGAACAGATACGCAGTATTTT. It yields the protein CASSYFRGTDTQYF.

The chain uses TRBV19 and TRBJ1-1, with D possibly matching TRBD1 (5 bases). Trimming cost V 10 bases and J 0 bases, with 6 bases left between them. CDR1 is LNHDA and CDR2 is SQIVND in the germline V gene (reference sequence). The CDR3 length is 11 residues. CDR3 bases: TGTGCCACGACAGTGAACACTGAAGCTTTCTTT. Residues: CATTVNTEAFF.

DNA of the CDR3: TGTGCCAGCAAAGATTCTCGCGCCTCTACGCAGTATTTT. Amino acids: CASKDSRASTQYF. The chain links TRBV6-5 to TRBJ2-3, with no clear D. Trimming stripped 7 bases from V and 8 bases from J, with 16 bases between. This CDR3 comprises 13 residues. Germline-derived CDR1 and CDR2 are MNHEY and SVGAGI.

This chain joins TRBV4-1 and TRBJ1-4; D remains unclear. The CDR3 is 14 amino acids. Trimming removed 2 bases from V and 14 bases from J, with 18 bases in between. The germline gives CDR1 MGHRA, CDR2 YSYEKL. CDR3 in DNA: TGCGCCAGCAGCCAACCCCCGGAGGGCAGCAGGCTGTTTTTT. Its protein is CASSQPPEGSRLFF.

The chain recombines TRBV18 with TRBJ2-6; unclear D gene. Germline V gives CDR1 KGHSH, CDR2 LQKENI. Trimming took 10 bases from V and 0 from J, leaving 10 bases between them. CDR3 length equals 14 residues. This CDR3 reads CATNGDSGANVLTF. Here the CDR3 DNA reads TGTGCCACCAATGGAGACTCTGGGGCCAACGTCCTGACTTTC. The complete variable domain, with remaining parts taken from reference TRBV18 and TRBJ2-6, reads NAGVMQNPRHLVRRRGQEARLRCSPMKGHSHVYWYRQLPEEGLKFMVYLQKENIIDESGMPKERFSAEFPKEGPSILRIQQVVRGDSAAYFCATNGDSGANVLTFGAGSRLTVL.

V usage is TRBV19 and J usage is TRBJ2-5; 7 bases line up with TRBD2. Germline lookup yields CDR1 LNHDA and CDR2 SQIVND (reference sequence). The trim removed 6 bases at V and 4 bases at J, leaving 8 bases unmatched. The CDR3 sequence is 14 residues long. For the CDR3, the DNA is TGTGCCAGTAGCCCACTAGCGTCTGGAGAGACCCAGTACTTC. This translates into CASSPLASGETQYF. Supplemented by reference TRBV19 and TRBJ2-5, the full variable domain reads DGGITQSPKYLFRKEGQNVTLSCEQNLNHDAMYWYRQDPGQGLRLIYYSQIVNDFQKGDIAEGYSVSREKKESFPLTVTSAQKNPTAFYLCASSPLASGETQYFGPGTRLLVL.